The clone carrying this T cell receptor beta chain has ten or more counts. Antigen unknown. With 10-nucleotide random UMIs included, cDNA was synthesized by 5'RACE. Over 160 million TCR-beta sequences (from 15-18 subjects) were yielded by each sequencing run. One entry per CDR3 protein results from TCRdb running MiXCR on the 5' RACE reads. The profile shows tens of thousands of distinct CDR3 sequences, around 3.7% of them singletons. This specimen comes from a study of neurological immune-mediated disorders. Study-level points and caveats: HTLV-1-associated myelopathy displayed the greatest TCR clonal expansion, and multiple sclerosis exhibited the smallest, lower than that of healthy controls. A possible signature was seen in one related-CDR3 cluster, into which phylogenetic grouping placed the repertoires of 18 of 34 multiple sclerosis patients.

V was shortened by 3 bases and J by 7 bases, with 7 bases between the two germline ends. The CDR3 runs 13 residues. The chain combines TRBV12-3 or TRBV12-4 with TRBJ1-6; D is possibly TRBD1 (5 bases). The sequence derives from a man in his forties with multiple sclerosis. The specimen sequenced was PBMCs. The CDR3 loop reads CASSLTANSPLHF. The CDR3 region has the DNA TGTGCCAGCAGTTTGACAGCAAATTCACCCCTCCACTTT.